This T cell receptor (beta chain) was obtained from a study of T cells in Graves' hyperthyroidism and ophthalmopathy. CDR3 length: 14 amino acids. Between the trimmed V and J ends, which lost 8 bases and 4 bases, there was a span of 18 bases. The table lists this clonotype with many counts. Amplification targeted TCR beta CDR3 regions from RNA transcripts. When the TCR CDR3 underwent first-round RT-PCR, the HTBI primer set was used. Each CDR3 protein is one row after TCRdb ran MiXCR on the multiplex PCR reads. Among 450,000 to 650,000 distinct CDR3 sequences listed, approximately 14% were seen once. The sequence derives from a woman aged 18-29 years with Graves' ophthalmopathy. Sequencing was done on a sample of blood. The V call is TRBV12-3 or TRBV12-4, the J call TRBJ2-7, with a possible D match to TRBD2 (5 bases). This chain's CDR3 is CASGSGSRPYEQYF. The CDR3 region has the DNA TGTGCCAGCGGCTCGGGGTCCCGCCCTTACGAGCAGTACTTC.